A single sample is the source of the 31 T cell receptor beta chains below, sequenced in a study of Ad26.COV2.S vaccination and SARS-CoV-2 variants. Sequencing was performed with immunoSEQ multiplex PCR; in TCRdb, only in-frame clones are kept and a portion is missing. The data show about 350,000 clones, about 90% seen once. This sample comprised peripheral blood, obtained after recovery from COVID-19. The receptor set was obtained from a human donor who had recovered from COVID-19.

The chain couples TRBV7-2 to TRBJ2-2; D is possibly TRBD1 or TRBD2 (5 bases each). The CDR3 is 14 residues long. Trimming removed 4 bases at V and 4 bases at J, with 10 bases between. Germline CDR1 reads SGHTA; CDR2 reads FQGNSA. DNA of the CDR3: TGTGCCAGCAGCTCGGGACCCAGCACCGGGGAGCTGTTTTTT. Translation gives CASSSGPSTGELFF.

This clone appeared a few times. The chain carries TRBV19 and TRBJ1-5; a possible D gene is TRBD1 (5 bases). The V gene's germline CDR1 is LNHDA and CDR2 SQIVND (reference sequence). Trimming cost V 7 bases and J 3 bases, with 7 bases left between them. The CDR3 length is 12 residues. The CDR3 DNA is TGTGCCAGTACAGGGATCAATCAGCCCCAGCATTTT. Amino acid sequence: CASTGINQPQHF.

The chain has TRBV11-2 and TRBJ2-3; 11 positions match TRBD2. CDR1 SGHAT and CDR2 FQNNGV come from the germline V gene. This CDR3 comprises 14 residues. V lost 10 bases and J lost 3; bases outside the gene matches: 6. The CDR3 sequence: CAIPLAGGTDTQYF. The CDR3 DNA sequence: TGTGCCATACCGCTAGCGGGGGGAACAGATACGCAGTATTTT.

V and J are TRBV6-2 or TRBV6-3 and TRBJ2-7, with D possibly matching TRBD1 (6 bases). Trimming took 6 bases from V and 2 from J, leaving 8 bases between them. This CDR3 has 12 amino acids. Germline V CDR1 and CDR2: MNHEY, SVGEGT. CDR3 sequence: CASSWTAYEQYF. The CDR3 DNA is TGTGCCAGCAGCTGGACAGCCTACGAGCAGTACTTC.

The rearrangement joins TRBV9 to TRBJ2-1; D is possibly TRBD1 or TRBD2 (7 bases each). CDR1 SGDLS and CDR2 YYNGEE come from the germline V gene. V was cut by 4 bases and J by 0 bases, with 20 bases left in between. CDR3 length equals 18 residues. DNA for the CDR3: TGTGCCAGCAGCTTACGTTCCCAGGGGGGGAGCTCCTACAATGAGCAGTTCTTC. This codes for CASSLRSQGGSSYNEQFF. Using reference TRBV9 and TRBJ2-1 for the parts outside the CDR3, the full variable domain is DSGVTQTPKHLITATGQRVTLRCSPRSGDLSVYWYQQSLDQGLQFLIQYYNGEERAKGNILERFSAQQFPDLHSELNLSSLELGDSALYFCASSLRSQGGSSYNEQFFGPGTRLTVL.

This chain links TRBV6-4 with TRBJ2-3; 11 bases match TRBD2. The junction had 7 bases not matched to a gene; V was cut back by 4 bases and J by 7 bases. This CDR3 region has 15 residues. Germline values: CDR1 MRHNA, CDR2 SNTAGT. CDR3 in amino acids: CASSVSGGASHTQYF. The CDR3 nucleotides read TGTGCCAGCAGTGTTAGCGGGGGGGCCTCCCATACGCAGTATTTT.

The V gene is TRBV6-5, the J gene TRBJ2-7; 11 bases map to TRBD1. The junction had 5 bases not matched to a gene; V was cut back by 7 bases and J by 3 bases. Germline lookup yields CDR1 MNHEY and CDR2 SVGAGI. The CDR3 length is 14 residues. CDR3 loop: CASTGQGAFYEQYF. The CDR3, as DNA: TGTGCCAGCACCGGACAGGGGGCTTTCTACGAGCAGTACTTC.

The rearrangement uses TRBV7-8 and TRBJ1-6; D remains unclear. CDR3 length equals 15 residues. Trimming removed 2 bases from V and 10 bases from J, with 15 bases in between. Germline CDR1 is SGHVS and CDR2 is FQNEAQ. CDR3 residues: CASSLLQIELSPLHF. As DNA, the CDR3 is TGTGCCAGCAGCTTACTACAGATAGAGTTATCACCCCTCCACTTT.

As to this clone: The sample carries other DNA sequences with the same CDR3. The genes are TRBV19 and TRBJ1-1; unclear D gene. CDR3 length: 13 amino acids. The V and J ends lost 1 base and 0 bases respectively, with 3 bases between them. Looked up from germline, CDR1 is LNHDA and CDR2 is SQIVND (reference sequence). CDR3 DNA sequence: TGTGCCAGTAGTATAGCAGTGAACACTGAAGCTTTCTTT. It codes for CASSIAVNTEAFF.

In the case of this clone: Other DNA sequences within the sample encode an identical CDR3. The chain recombines TRBV9 with TRBJ2-2; D not certain. Germline CDR1 SGDLS, CDR2 YYNGEE. Trimming stripped 2 bases from V and 7 bases from J, with 3 bases between. The CDR3 contains 11 residues. The chain's CDR3 is CASSVGGELFF. CDR3 DNA sequence: TGTGCCAGCAGCGTTGGCGGGGAGCTGTTTTTT.

The rearrangement joins TRBV19 to TRBJ2-3, with D possibly being TRBD2 (5 bases). The germline V gene encodes CDR1 LNHDA and CDR2 SQIVND (reference sequence). The CDR3 is 15 residues long. V dropped 5 bases and J dropped 1 base, with 13 bases sitting between them. The CDR3 spells CASSSSAAGTDTQYF. Written as DNA, the CDR3 is TGTGCCAGTAGTTCATCGGCAGCGGGCACAGATACGCAGTATTTT.

The chain is built from TRBV7-9 and TRBJ1-2; D is possibly TRBD1 (5 bases). Between the trimmed V and J ends, which lost 2 bases and 8 bases, there was a span of 12 bases. Germline assignment: CDR1 SEHNR and CDR2 FQNEAQ (reference sequence). The CDR3 consists of 13 residues. As DNA, the CDR3 is TGTGCCAGCAGCTTAAACCCCGGGGGGGGCTACACCTTC. Encoded protein: CASSLNPGGGYTF. Combining the CDR3 with reference TRBV7-9 and TRBJ1-2 gives the whole variable domain DTGVSQNPRHKITKRGQNVTFRCDPISEHNRLYWYRQTLGQGPEFLTYFQNEAQLEKSRLLSDRFSAERPKGSFSTLEIQRTEQGDSAMYLCASSLNPGGGYTFGSGTRLTVV.

The V and J genes are TRBV5-5 and TRBJ2-3; tentatively, D is TRBD1 (6 bases). V lost 2 bases and J lost 1, with 14 bases in between. The CDR3 covers 16 residues. The germline V gene has CDR1 SGHKS and CDR2 YYEKEE (reference sequence). The CDR3, as DNA: TGTGCCAGCAGCTTACAGCCAGGGACACGCACAGATACGCAGTATTTT. Protein: CASSLQPGTRTDTQYF. The full variable domain, completed using reference TRBV5-5 and TRBJ2-3, is DAGVTQSPTHLIKTRGQQVTLRCSPISGHKSVSWYQQVLGQGPQFIFQYYEKEERGRGNFPDRFSARQFPNYSSELNVNALLLGDSALYLCASSLQPGTRTDTQYFGPGTRLTVL.

This clone was seen only once. The chain carries TRBV5-4 and TRBJ1-2; D remains ambiguous. The germline gives CDR1 SGHNT, CDR2 YYREEE (reference sequence). Trimming pared 4 bases from V and 8 bases from J, leaving 15 bases between. The CDR3 consists of 13 residues. CDR3 nucleotides: TGTGCCAGCAGCCCGGGATCCGTGGTCGGCTACACCTTC. Protein: CASSPGSVVGYTF.

The chain joins TRBV7-2 to TRBJ1-1; D unresolved. There are 16 residues in the CDR3. V lost 3 bases and J lost 4, with 18 bases in between. Looked up from germline, CDR1 is SGHTA and CDR2 is FQGNSA. The CDR3 coding sequence is TGTGCCAGCAGCTTCCCCCCCCGGGTCTCAACCACTGAAGCTTTCTTT. Encoded protein: CASSFPPRVSTTEAFF.

The V and J genes are TRBV19 and TRBJ1-2; weak D call: TRBD1 (5 bases). The CDR3 sequence is 15 residues long. V was trimmed by 8 bases and J by 3 bases, leaving 19 bases between them. Germline values: CDR1 LNHDA, CDR2 SQIVND (reference sequence). The CDR3: CASEWSALGDYGYTF. CDR3 sequence (DNA): TGTGCCAGTGAATGGAGCGCTTTAGGGGACTATGGCTACACCTTC.

This clone has only one observation. The chain carries TRBV19 and TRBJ1-5, with D possibly being TRBD1 (5 bases). This CDR3 has 15 residues. Germline V gene sequence: CDR1 LNHDA, CDR2 SQIVND (reference sequence). V shed 4 bases and J shed 5 bases, with 15 bases lying between them. Here the CDR3 DNA reads TGTGCCAGTAGTAAGGTGGGGGTAATAGATCAGCCCCAGCATTTT. It specifies CASSKVGVIDQPQHF.

The genes are TRBV5-6 and TRBJ2-2; no firm D call. V was shortened by 3 bases and J by 3 bases, with 12 bases between the two germline ends. This CDR3 region has 15 residues. The V gene's germline CDR1 is SGHDT and CDR2 YYEEEE. The CDR3 DNA sequence: TGTGCCAGCAGCTCCCAGCTTTACTACACCGGGGAGCTGTTTTTT. This codes for CASSSQLYYTGELFF.

The chain couples TRBV6-6 to TRBJ1-2; possible D gene TRBD1, 5 bases. Germline loops: CDR1 MNHNY, CDR2 SVGAGI (reference sequence). Deletions cut 6 bases from V and 4 bases from J, with 9 bases between. This CDR3 region has 12 residues. The CDR3 DNA reads as TGTGCCAGCAGGACGGGGCGCTATGGCTACACCTTC. This translates into CASRTGRYGYTF.

The V gene is TRBV7-2, the J gene TRBJ2-5; TRBD1 aligns across 12 bases. The CDR3 has 18 residues. Germline V gene sequence: CDR1 SGHTA, CDR2 FQGNSA. V dropped 0 bases and J dropped 5; count of bases not matched to a gene: 10. CDR3 protein: CASSLARPRDRGRETQYF. CDR3 DNA: TGTGCCAGCAGCTTAGCCCGTCCCAGGGACAGGGGGCGGGAGACCCAGTACTTC. Full variable domain (outside the CDR3, taken from reference TRBV7-2 and TRBJ2-5): GAGVSQSPSNKVTEKGKDVELRCDPISGHTALYWYRQSLGQGLEFLIYFQGNSAPDKSGLPSDRFSAERTGGSVSTLTIQRTQQEDSAVYLCASSLARPRDRGRETQYFGPGTRLLVL.

V is TRBV6-4 and J is TRBJ2-3, with 11 bases lining up with TRBD1. With 2 bases clipped from V and 1 base from J, the junction kept 2 bases outside the gene matches. The CDR3 totals 16 residues. Looked up from germline, CDR1 is MRHNA and CDR2 is SNTAGT. CDR3 bases: TGTGCCAGCAGTGACCAGGGACAGGGGGGCACAGATACGCAGTATTTT. It specifies CASSDQGQGGTDTQYF.

The CDR3 bases are TGTGCCAGCAGCTTGGTCGGAAGGGGCTACGAGCAGTACTTC. Translating gives CASSLVGRGYEQYF. The gene calls are TRBV7-9 and TRBJ2-7; D perhaps matches TRBD1 (5 bases). Between the trimmed V and J ends, which lost 3 bases and 3 bases, there was a span of 12 bases. The CDR3 extends over 14 amino acids. The germline V gene encodes CDR1 SEHNR and CDR2 FQNEAQ (reference sequence).

This clone was observed a few times. V and J are TRBV3-1 (or the pseudogene TRBV3-2) and TRBJ1-4; D remains ambiguous. V was clipped by 4 bases and J by 8 bases, with 14 bases between them. This CDR3 is 14 amino acids long. Germline CDR1 is LGHDT and CDR2 is YNNKEL (reference sequence). CDR3 residues: CASSRGGLEEKLFF. CDR3 nucleotides: TGTGCCAGCAGCCGAGGAGGATTGGAGGAAAAACTGTTTTTT.

This sequence joins TRBV10-1 and TRBJ2-3, with D possibly matching TRBD2 (6 bases). CDR3 length: 13 amino acids. V was cut by 10 bases and J by 2 bases, with 13 bases left in between. From germline, CDR1 is WNHNN and CDR2 SYGVQD (reference sequence). The CDR3 nucleotides are TGCGCCACCCGGGCTAGCGACACAGATACGCAGTATTTT. Its translation: CATRASDTDTQYF.

J is TRBJ2-6 and V is TRBV19; perhaps TRBD2 as D (6 bases). From germline, CDR1 is LNHDA and CDR2 SQIVND (reference sequence). This CDR3 region has 18 residues. The germline V and J ends were trimmed by 7 bases and 0 bases, with 19 bases remaining between them. This CDR3 is CASMVFWRGNSGANVLTF. CDR3 coding DNA: TGTGCCAGTATGGTGTTTTGGAGGGGCAACTCTGGGGCCAACGTCCTGACTTTC.

V usage is TRBV28 and J usage is TRBJ2-1, with TRBD1 identical over 9 bases. The germline gives CDR1 MDHEN, CDR2 SYDVKM. V lost 6 bases, J lost 7 bases, and 7 bases stayed unmatched. The CDR3 consists of 14 residues. CDR3 bases: TGTGCCAGCAGAGGACAGGGGCGAAATAATGAGCAGTTCTTC. It specifies CASRGQGRNNEQFF. Variable domain in full (rest from reference TRBV28 and TRBJ2-1): DVKVTQSSRYLVKRTGEKVFLECVQDMDHENMFWYRQDPGLGLRLIYFSYDVKMKEKGDIPEGYSVSREKKERFSLILESASTNQTSMYLCASRGQGRNNEQFFGPGTRLTVL.

V is TRBV7-8 and J is TRBJ2-7; D might be TRBD1 (7 bases). Trimming pared 4 bases from V and 3 bases from J, leaving 19 bases between. CDR1 and CDR2 (germline): SGHVS, FQNEAQ. This CDR3 region has 16 residues. CDR3: CASSSGDSDLYYEQYF. In nucleotides, the CDR3 is TGTGCCAGCAGCTCGGGGGACAGTGACCTCTACTACGAGCAGTACTTC.

The chain has TRBV9 and TRBJ2-1; 11 nucleotides align to TRBD2. The CDR3 runs 16 residues. The V segment lost 0 bases and the J segment 3 bases; nucleotides outside the gene matches: 2. Germline V lookup: CDR1 SGDLS, CDR2 YYNGEE. The CDR3 spells CASSVGGTSGYNEQFF. The CDR3 coding sequence is TGTGCCAGCAGCGTAGGGGGGACTAGCGGCTACAATGAGCAGTTCTTC.

This sequence joins TRBV5-1 and TRBJ1-4, with 10 bases fitting TRBD1. The CDR3 has 15 amino acids. Trimming at V came to 2 bases and at J to 6 bases, leaving 4 bases not matched to a gene. Germline V gene sequence: CDR1 SGHRS, CDR2 YFSETQ. The CDR3 coding sequence is TGCGCCAGCAGCTTCTTTGGGACAGGGGATGAAAAACTGTTTTTT. It specifies CASSFFGTGDEKLFF.

The rearrangement links TRBV27 to TRBJ2-5; 10 bases agree with TRBD1. The CDR3 extends over 15 amino acids. V shed 2 bases, J shed 4 bases, and the junction held 4 bases outside the gene matches. CDR1 and CDR2 from the germline V gene are MNHEY and SMNVEV (reference sequence). The CDR3 here is CASSLGTGVGETQYF. The CDR3 DNA reads TGTGCCAGCAGTTTAGGGACAGGGGTAGGAGAGACCCAGTACTTC.

The DNA of the CDR3 is TGTGCCAGCAGCTTGGGGCGGCCAGCTAACTATGGCTACACCTTC. It codes for CASSLGRPANYGYTF. V usage is TRBV5-5 and J usage is TRBJ1-2; D not certain. Trimming cost V 0 bases and J 0 bases, with 9 bases left between them. The CDR3 contains 15 residues. CDR1 SGHKS and CDR2 YYEKEE come from the germline V gene (reference sequence).